This TCR beta chain came from a study of shared clonotypes between healthy human individuals. Study summary: For every donor, three CD4 naive, three CD4 memory, two CD8 naive and one CD8 memory plates were used.

Each sample came from a Caucasian adult donor living in Nashville, Tennessee. Assay used: immunoSEQ multiplex PCR; TCRdb lists only in-frame clones, some missing. The sample shows a few hundred thousand clones, 60% to 80% of them seen only once. Points from the study as a whole: Researchers sampled only blood; tissue repertoires likely differ. Estimated clonotype richness was generally higher in naive than memory subsets.

CDR3 length: 12 residues. The germline gives CDR1 MNHNS, CDR2 SASEGT. V was cut by 11 bases and J by 2 bases, with 10 bases left in between. The sample holds many counts of this clone. Its target is not known. The chain links TRBV6-1 to TRBJ1-3, with unresolved D. The sequencing sample was made of memory CD4+ T cells sorted from blood. The subset here: CD45RA-negative fraction. This receptor was identified in a man aged 25-40 years in good health. DNA of the CDR3: TGTGCCGGCCGAGAGGCTGGAAACACCATATATTTT. Its protein is CAGREAGNTIYF.